This T cell receptor beta chain was retrieved from a study of CD8 T cells in ankylosing spondylitis. It was by quantitative 5'-RACE with molecular barcodes that TCR beta libraries were made. TCRdb itself ran the 5' RACE reads through MiXCR, one entry per CDR3 protein. The sample yields 800,000 to 900,000 distinct CDR3 sequences, 10% to 15% seen once. Germline assignment: CDR1 SGHRS and CDR2 YFSETQ. The CDR3 sequence is 13 residues long. V gave up 4 bases and J gave up 7 bases, with 14 bases separating them. This clonotype was observed a few times. As yet, its antigen is unknown. Study conclusions and caveats: CD8+ disease-linked clones were present at relatively low frequencies in blood. Significant enrichment of disease-linked clones was reportedly seen in matched ankylosing spondylitis synovial fluid. What appeared characteristic of ankylosing spondylitis blood was a TCR beta motif of fewer than ten highly homologous variants.

The chain combines TRBV5-1 with TRBJ1-1; tentatively, D is TRBD1 (5 bases). This receptor was obtained from a male donor with ankylosing spondylitis. Sequencing used blood, either unsorted or a sorted T cell fraction (not recorded which). Here the CDR3 DNA reads TGCGCCAGCAGCGAGGGGCCTGAGGGTGAAGCTTTCTTT. It encodes CASSEGPEGEAFF.